This TCR beta chain was profiled in a study of blood T cell repertoires in COVID-19. Profiling relied on immunoSEQ multiplex PCR, and the TCRdb table lists in-frame clones only, not all of them. The repertoire includes about 330,000 clones, 75% to 90% of them detected once, and around 5% sits in the top ten. This clone was seen a few times. The participants were between about 18 and 95 years old and came from 24 US areas. Recovery among Cohort 3 donors was established by two negative PCRs, clearance, or symptom resolution. Germline V CDR1 and CDR2: SGHAT, FQNNGV. This CDR3 region has 16 residues. Trimming removed 5 bases from V and 0 bases from J, with 15 bases in between.

The specimen was PBMCs or T cells enriched from blood (not recorded which). The receptor's source is a man under 40 who had recovered from COVID-19. The V call is TRBV11-2, the J call TRBJ2-3, with a possible D match to TRBD1 (6 bases). CDR3 in amino acids: CASSRTAGASTDTQYF. The CDR3 DNA reads TGTGCCAGCAGCCGTACCGCAGGGGCGAGCACAGATACGCAGTATTTT.